Listed below are T cell receptor beta chains from one sample, sequenced in a study of blood T cell repertoires in COVID-19. Profiled with immunoSEQ multiplex PCR; TCRdb holds only in-frame clones, not every one. The table shows some 190,000 clones, with around nine tenths occurring only once. Sequenced input: peripheral blood. All receptors derive from a woman aged 40 to 50 who had recovered from COVID-19. The CDR3 runs from the conserved cysteine through the conserved F or W. Fields, in order: J gene, V gene, D gene, CDR3 protein. D genes are given only for firm matches.

j_call: TRBJ1-2; v_call: TRBV2; d_call: .; cdr3_aa: CASSADSWGYTF
j_call: TRBJ2-4; v_call: TRBV21-1; d_call: .; cdr3_aa: CASSKEVRLAGELSAKNIQYF
j_call: TRBJ1-2; v_call: TRBV30; d_call: .; cdr3_aa: CAWSRGHANYGYTF
j_call: TRBJ1-5; v_call: TRBV5-6; d_call: .; cdr3_aa: CASSVGLSNQPQHF
j_call: TRBJ2-7; v_call: TRBV2; d_call: TRBD2; cdr3_aa: CASSVSGLAGGAYEQYF
j_call: TRBJ1-2; v_call: TRBV4-2; d_call: TRBD1; cdr3_aa: CASSQGPGQNGYTF
j_call: TRBJ2-1; v_call: TRBV7-2; d_call: TRBD2; cdr3_aa: CASSLGRTSGRLVEQFF
j_call: TRBJ2-7; v_call: TRBV10-3; d_call: .; cdr3_aa: CAIRGDSSSYEQYF
j_call: TRBJ2-1; v_call: TRBV13; d_call: TRBD2; cdr3_aa: CASSSGGTSGTAAPESHGEQFF
j_call: TRBJ2-7; v_call: TRBV28; d_call: TRBD1; cdr3_aa: CASWQGAGEQYF
j_call: TRBJ1-1; v_call: TRBV4-2; d_call: .; cdr3_aa: CASSPSRLGDGGGTEAFF
j_call: TRBJ1-3; v_call: TRBV30; d_call: .; cdr3_aa: CAWSVRIRGSGNTIYF
j_call: TRBJ2-2; v_call: TRBV24-1; d_call: .; cdr3_aa: CATSLGSGTSNTGELFF
j_call: TRBJ2-3; v_call: TRBV16; d_call: .; cdr3_aa: CASSQTRSGTDTQYF
j_call: TRBJ1-1; v_call: TRBV19; d_call: .; cdr3_aa: CASNFPGLMNTEAFF
j_call: TRBJ2-7; v_call: TRBV15; d_call: .; cdr3_aa: CATSRDAGSYEQYF
j_call: TRBJ1-6; v_call: TRBV29-1; d_call: .; cdr3_aa: CSVEDPMATGQDYNSPLHF
j_call: TRBJ1-2; v_call: TRBV27; d_call: .; cdr3_aa: CASSLSSRLFYGYTF
j_call: TRBJ1-2; v_call: TRBV28; d_call: .; cdr3_aa: CASSHQTAYGYTF
j_call: TRBJ2-3; v_call: TRBV7-2; d_call: .; cdr3_aa: CASSLIARGPDTQYF
j_call: TRBJ2-7; v_call: TRBV29-1; d_call: TRBD1; cdr3_aa: CSVETGTDISYEQYF
j_call: TRBJ2-2; v_call: TRBV7-2; d_call: .; cdr3_aa: CASSPASTGELFF
j_call: TRBJ1-1; v_call: TRBV5-1; d_call: .; cdr3_aa: CASRPTLQGNTEAFF
j_call: TRBJ2-2; v_call: TRBV25-1; d_call: .; cdr3_aa: CASSDVGGSGELFF
j_call: TRBJ1-1; v_call: TRBV28; d_call: .; cdr3_aa: CASSLSAGDLTEAFF
j_call: TRBJ2-5; v_call: TRBV28; d_call: TRBD1; cdr3_aa: CATWDRGLQETQYF
j_call: TRBJ1-2; v_call: TRBV20-1; d_call: .; cdr3_aa: CSASKQENYGYTF
j_call: TRBJ1-1; v_call: TRBV3-1/TRBV3-2; d_call: TRBD1; cdr3_aa: CASSLRTGVTEAFF
j_call: TRBJ1-5; v_call: TRBV6-5; d_call: TRBD1; cdr3_aa: CASSYSRTGAQPQHF
j_call: TRBJ1-3; v_call: TRBV28; d_call: .; cdr3_aa: CASSLWVGGSSGNTIYF
j_call: TRBJ2-3; v_call: TRBV6-5; d_call: .; cdr3_aa: CASRWGRFTDTQYF
j_call: TRBJ2-1; v_call: TRBV28; d_call: TRBD2; cdr3_aa: CASRTTSGSVYEQFF
j_call: TRBJ1-5; v_call: TRBV18; d_call: TRBD1; cdr3_aa: CASSPRQGIVGQPQHF
j_call: TRBJ2-1; v_call: TRBV5-1; d_call: TRBD2; cdr3_aa: CASSIGLAPSSYNEQFF
j_call: TRBJ2-1; v_call: TRBV27; d_call: TRBD2; cdr3_aa: CASRLAGAPNEQFF
j_call: TRBJ2-1; v_call: TRBV11-1; d_call: .; cdr3_aa: CASSRRGTNSYNEQFF
j_call: TRBJ1-5; v_call: TRBV27; d_call: .; cdr3_aa: CASSQGRGAASNQPQHF
j_call: TRBJ1-1; v_call: TRBV5-1; d_call: TRBD1; cdr3_aa: CASSSGQGAWGTEAFF
j_call: TRBJ2-3; v_call: TRBV5-8; d_call: TRBD1; cdr3_aa: CASSSGTGTGKDTQYF
j_call: TRBJ1-1; v_call: TRBV28; d_call: .; cdr3_aa: CASSFRVFGHSNTEAFF
j_call: TRBJ1-3; v_call: TRBV4-3; d_call: .; cdr3_aa: CASSQDRRGAAGNTIYF
j_call: TRBJ1-5; v_call: TRBV10-3; d_call: .; cdr3_aa: CAISDLPGQPQHF
j_call: TRBJ2-7; v_call: TRBV21-1; d_call: .; cdr3_aa: CASSKRVRGDTVSYEQYF
j_call: TRBJ2-7; v_call: TRBV14; d_call: TRBD2; cdr3_aa: CASSRRLAGEQYF
j_call: TRBJ2-2; v_call: TRBV12-5; d_call: .; cdr3_aa: CASGLGVSSTGELFF
j_call: TRBJ2-5; v_call: TRBV9; d_call: TRBD2; cdr3_aa: CASSVGGSGNGETQYF
j_call: TRBJ2-6; v_call: TRBV6-6; d_call: .; cdr3_aa: CASSLGTGANVLTF
j_call: TRBJ2-1; v_call: TRBV2; d_call: TRBD2; cdr3_aa: CASSEARLAGANEQFF